A selection of T cell receptor beta chains follows, all from one sample in a study of blood T cell repertoires in COVID-19. Clones were read by immunoSEQ multiplex PCR, and TCRdb kept only the in-frame ones, dropping some. The sample carries roughly 76,000 clones, over 75% recorded once. The sequenced sample was peripheral blood. The source is a woman of 80 years or more with active or convalescent COVID-19. CDR3s include the opening cysteine and the closing phenylalanine or tryptophan. Each record gives: CDR3 protein, V gene, J gene, D gene. A D gene is named only where the DNA matches it firmly.

CDR3 protein: CASSKSTVGNTIYF
V gene: TRBV28
J gene: TRBJ1-3
D gene: -

CDR3 protein: CAISPGQGDNQPQHF
V gene: TRBV10-3
J gene: TRBJ1-5
D gene: TRBD1

CDR3 protein: CASTGQSYGEQYF
V gene: TRBV27
J gene: TRBJ2-7
D gene: TRBD1

CDR3 protein: CASSGGQGSNQPQHF
V gene: TRBV7-9
J gene: TRBJ1-5
D gene: TRBD1

CDR3 protein: CASRHGGASSDIQYF
V gene: TRBV14
J gene: TRBJ2-4
D gene: TRBD2

CDR3 protein: CASSFSAVSYEQYF
V gene: TRBV7-9
J gene: TRBJ2-7
D gene: -

CDR3 protein: CAIREAGDNTEAFF
V gene: TRBV10-3
J gene: TRBJ1-1
D gene: -

CDR3 protein: CASSRTSSYNSPLHF
V gene: TRBV2
J gene: TRBJ1-6
D gene: -

CDR3 protein: CASSRTGGGEKLFF
V gene: TRBV5-4
J gene: TRBJ1-4
D gene: TRBD1

CDR3 protein: CASLNRGWNQPQHF
V gene: TRBV6-6
J gene: TRBJ1-5
D gene: TRBD1

CDR3 protein: CASSARDSYTGNTIYF
V gene: TRBV9
J gene: TRBJ1-3
D gene: TRBD1

CDR3 protein: CASSGRTGVTDTQYF
V gene: TRBV4-3
J gene: TRBJ2-3
D gene: TRBD1

CDR3 protein: CASKNDRNTGELFF
V gene: TRBV6-4
J gene: TRBJ2-2
D gene: -

CDR3 protein: CASSVASSGGYEQFF
V gene: TRBV9
J gene: TRBJ2-1
D gene: TRBD2

CDR3 protein: CASSRGLAGGRREQYF
V gene: TRBV3-1/TRBV3-2
J gene: TRBJ2-7
D gene: TRBD2

CDR3 protein: CASSIGTAGGYTF
V gene: TRBV19
J gene: TRBJ1-2
D gene: -

CDR3 protein: CASSARTGELYNEQFF
V gene: TRBV5-4
J gene: TRBJ2-1
D gene: TRBD1

CDR3 protein: CASSPSQNREKLFF
V gene: TRBV7-2
J gene: TRBJ1-4
D gene: -

CDR3 protein: CASSLVTTTSGLLDEQFF
V gene: TRBV5-6
J gene: TRBJ2-1
D gene: TRBD2

CDR3 protein: CAISGGGAGGTQYF
V gene: TRBV10-3
J gene: TRBJ2-5
D gene: TRBD2

CDR3 protein: CASSLTVINEQFF
V gene: TRBV28
J gene: TRBJ2-1
D gene: -

CDR3 protein: CASSRVGDTQYF
V gene: TRBV3-1/TRBV3-2
J gene: TRBJ2-3
D gene: -

CDR3 protein: CAIEAGPGPDSPLHF
V gene: TRBV6-4
J gene: TRBJ1-6
D gene: -